These 21 T cell receptor beta chains were all obtained from the same sample, sequenced in a study of cytomegalovirus exposure and HLA in healthy donors. PCR used 60 Vbeta primers and 13 Jbeta primers. Here immunoSEQ multiplex PCR was the method, and the copy in TCRdb shows in-frame clones only, minus some. Among just over 150,000 clones listed, around four fifths were seen once. The sequencing sample was made of PBMCs. Receptors were obtained from a female donor in good health and CMV-seronegative.

The CDR3 DNA reads TGTGCCAGCAGCTCCTGGACAGGGGGAAATGAAAAACTGTTTTTT. Its protein is CASSSWTGGNEKLFF. The V gene is TRBV14, the J gene TRBJ1-4; 10 bases are a match to TRBD1. V lost 5 bases and J lost 5; bases outside the gene matches: 5. The length of the CDR3 is 15 residues. CDR1 and CDR2 (germline): SGHDN, FVKESK. Supplemented by reference TRBV14 and TRBJ1-4, the full variable domain reads EAGVTQFPSHSVIEKGQTVTLRCDPISGHDNLYWYRRVMGKEIKFLLHFVKESKQDESGMPNNRFLAERTGGTYSTLKVQPAELEDSGVYFCASSSWTGGNEKLFFGSGTQLSVL.

The chain couples TRBV5-1 to TRBJ2-7; the match to TRBD2 covers 9 bases. Trimming took 5 bases from V and 2 from J; bases not matched to a gene: 20. The CDR3 extends over 19 amino acids. CDR1 SGHRS and CDR2 YFSETQ come from the germline V gene. CDR3 sequence: CASSRGLITGTSSAYEQYF. Here the CDR3 DNA reads TGCGCCAGCAGTCGGGGATTAATCACCGGGACTAGCTCGGCCTACGAGCAGTACTTC.

The V gene is TRBV7-6, the J gene TRBJ1-2; no reliable D call. CDR3 length: 15 amino acids. Germline V lookup: CDR1 SGHVS, CDR2 FNYEAQ. Deletions cut 1 base from V and 0 bases from J, with 9 bases between. Here the CDR3 reads CASSLVDLANYGYTF. CDR3 DNA sequence: TGTGCCAGCAGCTTAGTCGACTTAGCTAACTATGGCTACACCTTC.

This clone has just a few counts. J is TRBJ2-7 and V is TRBV2; D unclear. The CDR3 has 15 amino acids. Trimming shortened V by 4 bases and J by 2 bases, and 15 bases separated the two germline ends. Germline CDR1 reads SNHLY; CDR2 reads FYNNEI. CDR3 protein: CASSASAGFPYEQYF. The CDR3 DNA follows: TGTGCCAGCAGTGCGTCAGCAGGATTCCCCTACGAGCAGTACTTC.

The CDR3 DNA is TGTGCCAGCAGCGCCCAGGGACAGATAATGAACACTGAAGCTTTCTTT. Translated: CASSAQGQIMNTEAFF. This chain joins TRBV9 and TRBJ1-1; 7 bases map to TRBD1. The J segment lost 0 bases and the V segment lost 3 bases, leaving 8 bases of the junction unmatched. Germline values: CDR1 SGDLS, CDR2 YYNGEE. This CDR3 contains 16 residues.

The chain recombines TRBV6-5 with TRBJ2-7, with a possible D match to TRBD2 (6 bases). The germline V gene encodes CDR1 MNHEY and CDR2 SVGAGI. Trimming took off 2 bases at V and 3 bases at J, with 11 bases between the two ends. The CDR3 is made up of 14 amino acids. CDR3 amino acids: CASSYRESHYEQYF. The CDR3 region has the DNA TGTGCCAGCAGTTACCGGGAGTCGCACTACGAGCAGTACTTC.

The rearrangement links TRBV18 to TRBJ2-7, with D possibly TRBD1 on 5 matching bases. The V and J ends lost 6 bases and 6 bases respectively, with 9 bases between them. The CDR3 loop spans 11 amino acids. Germline V CDR1 and CDR2: KGHSH, LQKENI. Here the CDR3 reads CASSHQGEQYF. The DNA of the CDR3 is TGTGCCAGCTCGCACCAGGGCGAGCAGTACTTC. Full variable domain (outside the CDR3, taken from reference TRBV18 and TRBJ2-7): NAGVMQNPRHLVRRRGQEARLRCSPMKGHSHVYWYRQLPEEGLKFMVYLQKENIIDESGMPKERFSAEFPKEGPSILRIQQVVRGDSAAYFCASSHQGEQYFGPGTRLTVT.

The chain employs TRBV29-1 and TRBJ1-2; possible D gene TRBD1, 6 bases. CDR1 is SQVTM and CDR2 is ANQGSEA in the germline V gene. Trimming took off 2 bases at V and 7 bases at J, with 11 bases between the two ends. The CDR3 has 12 residues. The CDR3 nucleotides read TGCAGCGTTGAACTCGGGGGGGCTGGCTACACCTTC. Protein product: CSVELGGAGYTF.

This clone was seen a single time. The J gene is TRBJ2-1, the V gene TRBV19; D is possibly TRBD1 (5 bases). CDR1 and CDR2 (germline): LNHDA, SQIVND (reference sequence). The CDR3 covers 13 residues. Trimming left V 8 bases short and J 1 base short, with 9 bases between. The CDR3 reads CASQGRSYNEQFF. The CDR3 bases are TGTGCCAGTCAGGGCAGGTCCTACAATGAGCAGTTCTTC. The full variable domain, rest sourced from reference TRBV19 and TRBJ2-1, is DGGITQSPKYLFRKEGQNVTLSCEQNLNHDAMYWYRQDPGQGLRLIYYSQIVNDFQKGDIAEGYSVSREKKESFPLTVTSAQKNPTAFYLCASQGRSYNEQFFGPGTRLTVL.

The rearrangement links TRBV5-4 to TRBJ2-2; D not resolved. With 1 base removed from V and 2 bases from J, the gap between germline ends came to 15 bases. Germline CDR1 reads SGHNT; CDR2 reads YYREEE (reference sequence). The CDR3 extends over 17 amino acids. CDR3 sequence reads: CASSLKSTALNTGELFF. The CDR3 DNA reads TGTGCCAGCAGCTTGAAATCAACAGCCTTAAACACCGGGGAGCTGTTTTTT.

This chain links TRBV27 with TRBJ2-2; D is ambiguous. The V end was cut by 3 bases, the J end by 4 bases, with 6 bases between. The CDR3 extends over 13 amino acids. Germline lookup yields CDR1 MNHEY and CDR2 SMNVEV (reference sequence). CDR3 protein: CASSLVGTGELFF. The CDR3 DNA reads as TGTGCCAGCAGTTTGGTCGGCACCGGGGAGCTGTTTTTT.

CDR3 nucleotide sequence: TGTGCCAGCAGCTCAACAAGTTTGAACACTGAAGCTTTCTTT. Translation gives CASSSTSLNTEAFF. This sequence joins TRBV7-8 and TRBJ1-1; D uncertain. Germline CDR1 reads SGHVS; CDR2 reads FQNEAQ. CDR3 length: 14 amino acids. V was shortened by 4 bases and J by 0 bases, with 9 bases between the two germline ends.

The chain links TRBV5-1 to TRBJ2-1; 9 nucleotides match TRBD2. Germline lookup yields CDR1 SGHRS and CDR2 YFSETQ. Trimming cost V 4 bases and J 0 bases; bases outside gene matches: 8. The length of the CDR3 is 17 residues. The chain's CDR3 is CASSVGLAGYSYNEQFF. DNA for the CDR3: TGCGCCAGCAGCGTAGGTCTAGCGGGGTACTCCTACAATGAGCAGTTCTTC.

The chain couples TRBV5-1 to TRBJ2-2; D gene ambiguous. There are 16 residues in the CDR3. Trimming took 7 bases from V and 0 from J, leaving 16 bases between them. The V gene's germline CDR1 is SGHRS and CDR2 YFSETQ. CDR3 amino acids: CASSLLTLPNTGELFF. Here the CDR3 DNA reads TGCGCCAGCTCACTTCTCACTCTACCGAACACCGGGGAGCTGTTTTTT.

This chain connects TRBV25-1 to TRBJ1-5; no firm D call. Germline loops: CDR1 MGHDK, CDR2 SYGVNS. V gave up 3 bases and J gave up 3 bases, with 15 bases separating them. The CDR3 loop spans 16 amino acids. The CDR3 here is CASSDGRRDDNQPQHF. The CDR3 coding sequence is TGTGCCAGCAGTGATGGTCGGAGGGATGACAATCAGCCCCAGCATTTT.

V usage is TRBV5-1 and J usage is TRBJ2-1, with D uncertain. Per germline, CDR1 SGHRS and CDR2 YFSETQ. V was shortened by 6 bases and J by 9 bases, with 16 bases between the two germline ends. The CDR3 is made up of 13 amino acids. The CDR3 sequence is CASTLTPVTEQFF. The DNA for the CDR3 is TGCGCCAGCACCTTAACGCCGGTAACTGAGCAGTTCTTC.

This rearrangement joins TRBV21-1 to TRBJ1-3; the table names TRBD1, a call not compared with the DNA. TRBV21-1 is deemed a pseudogene. The CDR3 extends over 14 amino acids. CDR3 sequence reads: CASSIGTAWDTIYF. The DNA of the CDR3 is TGTGCCAGCAGCATTGGGACAGCTTGGGACACCATATATTTT.

The V and J genes are TRBV28 and TRBJ1-2; D gene uncertain. The ends were cut back, 0 bases at V and 1 base at J, with 12 bases in the middle. The germline CDR1 and CDR2 sequences are MDHEN and SYDVKM. This CDR3 contains 16 residues. CDR3 bases: TGTGCCAGCAGTTTATGGGGCCAAGCCTTTAACTATGGCTACACCTTC. Its protein is CASSLWGQAFNYGYTF.

The gene calls are TRBV4-1 and TRBJ2-1, with unresolved D. Germline-derived CDR1 and CDR2 are MGHRA and YSYEKL. This CDR3 spans 14 amino acids. Trimming cost V 1 base and J 1 base, with 5 bases left between them. In nucleotides, the CDR3 is TGCGCCAGCAGCCAAGGGCCGTCCTACAATGAGCAGTTCTTC. Translation gives CASSQGPSYNEQFF.

This sequence joins TRBV5-1 and TRBJ2-5; a possible D gene is TRBD1 (5 bases). The CDR3 covers 15 residues. Looked up from germline, CDR1 is SGHRS and CDR2 is YFSETQ. Trimming removed 2 bases from V and 5 bases from J, with 16 bases in between. CDR3 region: CASSFGQGIGETQYF. CDR3 nucleotide sequence: TGCGCCAGCAGCTTCGGGCAGGGAATTGGGGAGACCCAGTACTTC.

This clone was seen just once. V usage is TRBV2 and J usage is TRBJ1-2, with D hard to call. V was shortened by 4 bases and J by 7 bases, with 13 bases between the two germline ends. This CDR3 contains 13 residues. From germline, CDR1 is SNHLY and CDR2 FYNNEI. CDR3 DNA: TGTGCCAGCAGTGTACAGCCCGGCGTTGGCTACACCTTC. Protein: CASSVQPGVGYTF.